The 29 T cell receptor beta chains in this list originate from one sample, sequenced in a study of T cell responses to AZD1222 COVID-19 vaccine. Measured with immunoSEQ multiplex PCR; TCRdb has only the in-frame clones, and not every one. This sample yields 240,000 or so clones, of which 93% are seen a single time; 0.5% to 0.7% belongs to the top ten. The sequencing used peripheral blood, collected on day 0 of AZD1222 vaccination. These receptors all come from an adult in good health.

The chain couples TRBV10-2 to TRBJ2-1; no clear D gene. The CDR3 has 15 amino acids. Germline loops: CDR1 WSHSY, CDR2 SAAADI. The ends were cut back, 4 bases at V and 4 bases at J, with 14 bases in the middle. CDR3 protein: CASSAPRLVYNEQFF. The CDR3 nucleotides read TGCGCCAGCAGTGCTCCCCGACTGGTATACAATGAGCAGTTCTTC.

The genes are TRBV4-2 and TRBJ2-7; D is uncertain. V lost 0 bases, J lost 5 bases, and 14 bases lay in between. The CDR3 is 15 amino acids. Germline CDR1 is LGHNA and CDR2 is YNFKEQ. The CDR3 bases are TGTGCCAGCAGCCAAGATCTTGCTGGGGTGGACGAGCAGTACTTC. Its translation is CASSQDLAGVDEQYF.

The rearrangement uses TRBV13 and TRBJ2-7; TRBD2 aligns across 9 bases. The germline V gene encodes CDR1 PRHDT and CDR2 FYEKMQ (reference sequence). The V segment lost 2 bases and the J segment 4 bases; nucleotides outside the gene matches: 6. The CDR3 runs 15 residues. CDR3 residues: CASSLFPSGEYEQYF. The CDR3 DNA follows: TGTGCCAGCAGCTTATTCCCTAGCGGGGAGTACGAGCAGTACTTC.

The chain carries TRBV6-5 and TRBJ1-4; D remains ambiguous. Germline V gene lookup returns CDR1 MNHEY and CDR2 SVGAGI. This CDR3 is built from 14 residues. V lost 3 bases to trimming and J lost 5 bases, with 10 bases between them. The CDR3 reads CASSYSQANEKLFF. The CDR3 DNA reads TGTGCCAGCAGTTATAGTCAGGCAAATGAAAAACTGTTTTTT.

The chain couples TRBV6-5 to TRBJ1-2, with D possibly TRBD1 on 5 matching bases. CDR3 length: 15 residues. Trimming pared 6 bases from V and 7 bases from J, leaving 21 bases between. Germline CDR1 and CDR2: MNHEY and SVGAGI. CDR3 sequence (DNA): TGTGCCAGCAGAACCGGGACTTCCACGGGAGGTGGCTACACCTTC. Translation gives CASRTGTSTGGGYTF.

The chain has TRBV7-9 and TRBJ2-5; possibly TRBD2 for D (6 bases). The CDR3 totals 14 residues. Trimming left V 0 bases short and J 4 bases short, with 9 bases between. Looked up from germline, CDR1 is SEHNR and CDR2 is FQNEAQ (reference sequence). This CDR3 reads CASSLATGVETQYF. The CDR3 nucleotides read TGTGCCAGCAGCTTAGCCACGGGGGTAGAGACCCAGTACTTC.

The chain has TRBV3-1 (or the pseudogene TRBV3-2) and TRBJ2-7; D not certain. Trimming cost V 1 base and J 6 bases, with 10 bases left between them. The CDR3 sequence is 13 residues long. CDR1 and CDR2 (germline): LGHDT, YNNKEL (reference sequence). The CDR3 region is CASSQVSSGEQYF. CDR3 nucleotides: TGTGCCAGCAGCCAAGTTAGCTCGGGCGAGCAGTACTTC.

This chain links TRBV20-1 with TRBJ2-1, with unresolved D. The V gene lost 0 bases and the J gene lost 9 bases, with 6 bases spanning the gap. Germline V lookup: CDR1 DFQATT, CDR2 SNEGSKA (reference sequence). There are 11 residues in the CDR3. Written as DNA, the CDR3 is TGCAGTGCTAGAGAGCCTGGTGAGCAGTTCTTC. It specifies CSAREPGEQFF.

This chain joins TRBV28 and TRBJ1-5; 7 bases map to TRBD1. This CDR3 is built from 14 residues. Germline trimming cut 6 bases from V and 3 bases from J; bases unmatched to any gene: 5. CDR1 MDHEN and CDR2 SYDVKM come from the germline V gene. CDR3 DNA: TGTGCCAGCAGGAGGACAGGCGACAATCAGCCCCAGCATTTT. Translated: CASRRTGDNQPQHF.

The chain links TRBV15 to TRBJ1-3, with a tentative D call TRBD1 (5 bases). Deletions cut 0 bases from V and 2 bases from J, with 23 bases between. The CDR3 is 20 amino acids. Germline V CDR1 and CDR2: LNHNV, YYDKDF (reference sequence). The CDR3 sequence: CATSRETGTSGLLAGNTIYF. The DNA for the CDR3 is TGTGCCACCAGCAGAGAGACCGGGACTTCTGGGTTACTCGCTGGAAACACCATATATTTT.

This rearrangement joins TRBV23-1 to TRBJ2-5, with D unresolved. TRBV23-1 is labeled an ORF, and its function is uncertain. Trimming shortened V by 7 bases and J by 1 base, and 7 bases separated the two germline ends. The CDR3 contains 12 residues. Here the CDR3 reads CASKRAQETQYF. The CDR3 nucleotides are TGCGCCAGCAAACGGGCCCAAGAGACCCAGTACTTC.

The chain uses TRBV28 and TRBJ1-2; D might be TRBD1 (6 bases). CDR1 and CDR2 (germline): MDHEN, SYDVKM. CDR3 length: 14 amino acids. V was clipped by 6 bases and J by 5 bases, with 16 bases between them. Here the CDR3 reads CASSTPDRSYGYTF. For the CDR3, the DNA is TGTGCCAGCAGCACCCCGGACAGAAGTTATGGCTACACCTTC.

This chain joins TRBV12-3 or TRBV12-4 and TRBJ1-5; possibly TRBD1 for D (5 bases). Trimming pared 7 bases from V and 9 bases from J, leaving 13 bases between. This CDR3 contains 12 residues. CDR3 amino acids: CASNLGGRPQHF. CDR3 DNA: TGTGCCAGCAATCTCGGGGGGAGGCCCCAGCATTTT.

The rearrangement links TRBV5-1 to TRBJ2-5, with no clear D. Trimming left V 4 bases short and J 1 base short, with 11 bases between. Germline loops: CDR1 SGHRS, CDR2 YFSETQ. The CDR3 covers 14 residues. CDR3 in DNA: TGCGCCAGCAGCCGGCACTATACCCAAGAGACCCAGTACTTC. It translates to CASSRHYTQETQYF.

This chain connects TRBV28 to TRBJ2-5; 9 positions match TRBD1. The CDR3 covers 13 residues. Germline V gives CDR1 MDHEN, CDR2 SYDVKM. Trimming cost V 5 bases and J 4 bases; bases outside gene matches: 2. This CDR3 reads CASSLDRGETQYF. The CDR3 nucleotides are TGTGCCAGCAGTCTGGACAGGGGAGAGACCCAGTACTTC.

The chain employs TRBV5-1 and TRBJ1-4; D might be TRBD1 (5 bases). In germline, CDR1 is SGHRS, CDR2 YFSETQ. The CDR3 contains 15 residues. Trimming took 0 bases from V and 3 from J, leaving 9 bases between them. CDR3 nucleotide sequence: TGCGCCAGCAGCTTGGTTGGGACTGCTAATGAAAAACTGTTTTTT. Translating gives CASSLVGTANEKLFF.

The chain joins TRBV2 to TRBJ1-1, with 7 bases matching TRBD1. The CDR3 is made up of 13 amino acids. Germline trimming cut 6 bases from V and 3 bases from J; bases unmatched to any gene: 4. Germline V lookup: CDR1 SNHLY, CDR2 FYNNEI. Here the CDR3 reads CASRDRLYTEAFF. The CDR3 bases are TGTGCCAGCAGGGACAGGCTTTACACTGAAGCTTTCTTT. Using reference TRBV2 and TRBJ1-1 for the parts outside the CDR3, the full variable domain is EPEVTQTPSHQVTQMGQEVILRCVPISNHLYFYWYRQILGQKVEFLVSFYNNEISEKSEIFDDQFSVERPDGSNFTLKIRSTKLEDSAMYFCASRDRLYTEAFFGQGTRLTVV.

The chain combines TRBV28 with TRBJ1-4; D unclear. In germline, CDR1 is MDHEN, CDR2 SYDVKM. The V end was cut by 2 bases, the J end by 8 bases, with 12 bases between. This CDR3 is built from 14 residues. CDR3 residues: CASSLTHVGEKLFF. The CDR3 coding sequence is TGTGCCAGCAGTTTAACCCACGTGGGGGAAAAACTGTTTTTT.

The chain combines TRBV5-4 with TRBJ2-3, with a tentative D call TRBD1 (6 bases). The CDR3 consists of 15 residues. V was cut by 4 bases and J by 4 bases, with 16 bases left in between. Germline CDR1 is SGHNT and CDR2 is YYREEE (reference sequence). The CDR3 is CASSLYLGASDTQYF. CDR3 nucleotide sequence: TGTGCCAGCAGCCTATATCTGGGGGCCTCAGATACGCAGTATTTT.

The gene calls are TRBV19 and TRBJ2-3; D unclear. V was trimmed by 6 bases and J by 0 bases, leaving 7 bases between them. Germline V gene data show CDR1 as LNHDA and CDR2 as SQIVND (reference sequence). There are 13 residues in the CDR3. In DNA form, the CDR3 reads TGTGCCAGTAGGACAACTAGCACAGATACGCAGTATTTT. This gives the protein CASRTTSTDTQYF.

This clone appeared once. This chain uses TRBV24-1 with TRBJ2-1; TRBD1 matches 7 bases. The junction had 8 bases not matched to a gene; V was cut back by 3 bases and J by 13 bases. The CDR3 contains 13 residues. The germline gives CDR1 KGHDR, CDR2 SFDVKD. CDR3 in amino acids: CATSDPGQVQQFF. The CDR3 DNA is TGTGCCACCAGTGATCCCGGACAGGTCCAACAGTTCTTC.

The chain links TRBV30 to TRBJ2-7; D gene uncertain. The CDR3 has 11 residues. CDR1 is GTSNPN, CDR2 SVGIG, per germline (reference sequence). V shed 0 bases and J shed 7 bases, with 7 bases lying between them. CDR3 sequence reads: CAWSVLREQYF. The CDR3, as DNA: TGTGCCTGGAGTGTACTGCGGGAGCAGTACTTC.

This chain joins TRBV18 and TRBJ2-7; 8 bases align to TRBD2. Germline V CDR1 and CDR2: KGHSH, LQKENI. The trim removed 5 bases at V and 0 bases at J, leaving 3 bases unmatched. CDR3 length: 14 residues. The CDR3 loop reads CASSESGSSYEQYF. Here the CDR3 DNA reads TGTGCCAGCTCAGAAAGCGGGAGCTCCTACGAGCAGTACTTC.

The chain combines TRBV29-1 with TRBJ1-1; TRBD1 aligns across 7 bases. CDR3 length: 13 residues. V lost 4 bases, J lost 1 base, and 3 bases stayed unmatched. Germline values: CDR1 SQVTM, CDR2 ANQGSEA. The CDR3 coding sequence is TGCAGCGTTGGGCAGGGGGGGAACACTGAAGCTTTCTTT. The encoded protein is CSVGQGGNTEAFF.

The rearrangement uses TRBV19 and TRBJ1-3, with D uncertain. The CDR3 length is 14 residues. Germline-derived CDR1 and CDR2 are LNHDA and SQIVND (reference sequence). Trimming left V 5 bases short and J 0 bases short, with 8 bases between. The CDR3 region has the DNA TGTGCCAGTAGTGTCGGTGACTCTGGAAACACCATATATTTT. Protein product: CASSVGDSGNTIYF.

The chain carries TRBV6-5 and TRBJ2-3, with 12 bases fitting TRBD2. This CDR3 has 15 residues. V was clipped by 6 bases and J by 7 bases; unmatched bases: 8. Germline-derived CDR1 and CDR2 are MNHEY and SVGAGI. DNA for the CDR3: TGTGCCAGCAGGGACACTAGCGGGGGGATGTATACGCAGTATTTT. Translation gives CASRDTSGGMYTQYF.

The V and J genes are TRBV6-5 and TRBJ2-3, with D hard to call. The CDR3 totals 14 residues. Germline V gene sequence: CDR1 MNHEY, CDR2 SVGAGI. V was trimmed by 5 bases and J by 0 bases, leaving 9 bases between them. CDR3 in DNA: TGTGCCAGCAGTCCCTCGCGGAGCACAGATACGCAGTATTTT. It codes for CASSPSRSTDTQYF.

The V and J genes are TRBV19 and TRBJ1-6; D call uncertain. The germline gives CDR1 LNHDA, CDR2 SQIVND (reference sequence). V gave up 7 bases and J gave up 10 bases, with 17 bases separating them. The CDR3 has 14 residues. CDR3 loop: CASIKREFGSPLHF. The CDR3 bases are TGTGCCAGTATTAAAAGGGAGTTCGGCTCACCCCTCCACTTT.

The CDR3 DNA is TGCGCCAGCAGTCAAGGGGGACAGGGGTTCGGCAATCAGCCCCAGCATTTT. Protein sequence: CASSQGGQGFGNQPQHF. The gene calls are TRBV23-1 and TRBJ1-5; 10 bases map to TRBD1. TRBV23-1 is noted as an ORF with a role that remains uncertain. The ends lost 2 bases at V and 2 bases at J; junction bases unmatched: 6. The CDR3 totals 17 residues.